Listed below are T cell receptor beta chains from one sample, sequenced in a study of shared clonotypes between healthy human individuals. The repertoire was sequenced with immunoSEQ multiplex PCR; TCRdb's copy has only in-frame clones and lacks some. This repertoire shows roughly 2,500,000 clones, approximately 93% found once; its top ten account for around 0.4%. The sample taken for sequencing was naive CD4+ T cells from PBMCs. These receptors were obtained from a man in his late teens or twenties in good health. Some clones in this sample may be carry-over from other donors' samples. Each CDR3 is given with its conserved first and last residue. The D gene is left open where the match is weak. Rows give clone size only sometimes, using once, few, many, or a class for an expanded clone.

D,V,J,size,DNA,CDR3
.,TRBV7-2,TRBJ2-3,.,TGTGCCAGCAGCCCGGGCAGGGCTACAGATACGCAGTATTTT,CASSPGRATDTQYF
.,TRBV5-4,TRBJ2-7,.,TGTGCCAGCAGCTTGGAATACGAGCAGTACTTC,CASSLEYEQYF
TRBD2,TRBV15,TRBJ2-7,.,TGTGCCACCAGCAGCCAGCGGGGCCACTACGAGCAGTACTTC,CATSSQRGHYEQYF
TRBD1,TRBV7-2,TRBJ2-5,.,TGTGCCAGCACCCTGGGACAGGGGCCTCAAGAGACCCAGTACTTC,CASTLGQGPQETQYF
.,TRBV21-1,TRBJ1-2,once,TGTGCCAGCAGCAAAGGCGGAGGGGCAGGGGGCGCGGCGAACTATGGCTACACCTTC,CASSKGGGAGGAANYGYTF
TRBD1,TRBV28,TRBJ1-3,.,TGTGCCAGCAGTTTATTTCGGGACAGGGGCTCTGGAAACACCATATATTTT,CASSLFRDRGSGNTIYF
.,TRBV7-2,TRBJ2-5,.,TGTGCCAGCAGCTTAGGTGGCGCTAAACTGGGCCAAGAGACCCAGTACTTC,CASSLGGAKLGQETQYF
.,TRBV18,TRBJ1-1,.,TGTGCCAGCTCACCGGACCGGGCGAAAACTGAAGCTTTCTTT,CASSPDRAKTEAFF
.,TRBV9,TRBJ2-3,.,TGTGCCAGCAGCGTTAACACGCCACCCACAGATACGCAGTATTTT,CASSVNTPPTDTQYF
.,TRBV30,TRBJ2-4,.,TGTGCCTGGACCCCAGGCATAGCCAAAAACATTCAGTACTTC,CAWTPGIAKNIQYF
.,TRBV18,TRBJ1-5,.,TGTGCCAGCTCTTCGGGGGAAAATAGCAATCAGCCCCAGCATTTT,CASSSGENSNQPQHF
.,TRBV7-9,TRBJ1-4,.,TGTGCCAGCAGCACAACGCGCTTAGAAAAACTGTTTTTT,CASSTTRLEKLFF
.,TRBV2,TRBJ2-2,.,TGTGCCAGCTCCGCAGGAGGCGCGAACACCGGGGAGCTGTTTTTT,CASSAGGANTGELFF
.,TRBV6-1,TRBJ1-2,.,TGTGCCAGCAGTGAACGGGACCCAGGGCCGGCTGGCTACACCTTC,CASSERDPGPAGYTF
TRBD2,TRBV5-1,TRBJ2-2,.,TGCGCCAGCAAGCGGACTAGCGGGTCCTCCGGGGAGCTGTTTTTT,CASKRTSGSSGELFF
.,TRBV5-1,TRBJ2-2,.,TGCGCCAGCAGCGCCACCGATCTCCACACCGGGGAGCTGTTTTTT,CASSATDLHTGELFF
TRBD1,TRBV2,TRBJ1-4,.,TGTGCCAGCATAGGACAGGGGGCGACAACGGAGAAACTGTTTTTT,CASIGQGATTEKLFF
.,TRBV19,TRBJ2-7,.,TGTGCCAGTAGTATTCTACCTGGATTGGTGACCCACGAGCAGTACTTC,CASSILPGLVTHEQYF
TRBD1,TRBV18,TRBJ1-4,.,TGTGCCAGCTCACCGGGGACAGGGGGAAGAGAAAAACTGTTTTTT,CASSPGTGGREKLFF
.,TRBV15,TRBJ2-5,.,TGTGCCACCAGCAGAGGTAGTCAGGGGCGGGAGACCCAGTACTTC,CATSRGSQGRETQYF
TRBD1,TRBV7-8,TRBJ1-2,.,TGTGCCAGCAGCTCCAATAGGGCCCGGAGGGACAGCTATGGCTACACCTTC,CASSSNRARRDSYGYTF
.,TRBV4-3,TRBJ1-1,.,TGCGCCAGCAGCCAAGCTCTAACTGGGACTGAAGCTTTCTTT,CASSQALTGTEAFF